This T cell receptor beta chain was identified during a study of CD8 T cells in ankylosing spondylitis. Study observations and caveats: What appeared characteristic of ankylosing spondylitis blood was a TCR beta motif of eight highly homologous variants.

V lost 2 bases to trimming and J lost 5 bases, with 13 bases between them. The CDR3 runs to 15 residues. The germline V gene encodes CDR1 MDHEN and CDR2 SYDVKM. This clonotype was seen repeatedly, ten times or more. Its antigen is undetermined. In TCRdb, the 5' RACE reads were re-called with MiXCR into one record per CDR3 protein. The sample has 100,000 or so distinct CDR3 sequences, roughly 8.8% seen once. The sequence was obtained from a male donor with ankylosing spondylitis. J is TRBJ1-5 and V is TRBV28; D is unresolved. Sequenced sample: blood, either unsorted or a sorted T cell fraction (not recorded which). CDR3 sequence reads: CASSLIQRYYQPQHF. In nucleotides, the CDR3 is TGTGCCAGCAGTTTAATCCAAAGGTATTATCAGCCCCAGCATTTT.